A selection of T cell receptor beta chains follows, all from one sample in a study of identical twins. A single record per CDR3 protein comes from TCRdb applying MiXCR to the 5' RACE reads. Found here are under 350,000 distinct CDR3 sequences, roughly 10% of them singletons; the top ten hold about 7.1%. These records were also assigned to another study, of yellow fever vaccine responses in identical twins.

Sequencing input: CD8+ T cells sorted from blood. The receptors were gathered from a woman under 30 in good health. Both conserved end residues are part of each CDR3. A D gene is named only where the DNA matches it firmly. Clone size, where shown, is once, few, many, or a class for clones that have expanded.

abundance,d_gene,len,v_gene,j_gene,CDR3nt,CDR3aa
.,TRBD2,15,TRBV27,TRBJ2-5,TGTGCCAGCAGTAACAACCTAGCGGGAGCGGAGACCCAGTACTTC,CASSNNLAGAETQYF
few,.,14,TRBV19,TRBJ2-3,TGTGCCACGAGGGGACTGAGGGCCCCTTTAACCCAGTATTTT,CATRGLRAPLTQYF
many,.,14,TRBV27,TRBJ1-4,TGTGCCAGCAGTTTATTGGCAGGGGTAGAAAAACTGTTTTTT,CASSLLAGVEKLFF
.,.,19,TRBV21-1,TRBJ1-5,TGTGCCAGCAGCAAACCCCCAAGACCCTTTTCATCCTTTAATCAGCCCCAGCATTTT,CASSKPPRPFSSFNQPQHF
few,.,15,TRBV12-3/TRBV12-4,TRBJ2-5,TGTGCCAGCAGTTTTAGGTGGGACCTCAAAGAGACCCAGTACTTC,CASSFRWDLKETQYF
.,TRBD2,15,TRBV5-4,TRBJ2-7,TGTGCCAGCAGCCCGCTGGCAGCGGGAGTGAACGAGCAGTACTTC,CASSPLAAGVNEQYF
.,.,14,TRBV28,TRBJ2-1,TGTGCCAGCAGTTTCCTGGACACGTACAATGAGCAGTTCTTC,CASSFLDTYNEQFF
many,.,13,TRBV7-9,TRBJ2-3,TGTGCCAGTTCCGGGGCCGCACAGGATACGCAGTATTTT,CASSGAAQDTQYF
many,.,13,TRBV3-1,TRBJ2-7,TGTGCCAGCAGCGCGGGCCCTCTCTACGAGCAGTACTTC,CASSAGPLYEQYF
many,.,12,TRBV7-2,TRBJ2-1,TGTGCCAGCAGCTTAAGAGGTTTGGAGCAGTTCTTC,CASSLRGLEQFF
.,.,13,TRBV2,TRBJ2-5,TGTGCCAGCAGGGGCCAGAACCAAGAGACCCAGTACTTC,CASRGQNQETQYF
few,TRBD1,15,TRBV15,TRBJ2-7,TGTGCCACCAGCTCGCGGCAGGGGGACAGCTACGAGCAGTACTTC,CATSSRQGDSYEQYF
.,TRBD2,14,TRBV7-9,TRBJ2-5,TGTTCCAGCCTCTCTAGCGGGTTCCAAGAGACCCAGTACTTC,CSSLSSGFQETQYF
many,TRBD1,16,TRBV12-3/TRBV12-4,TRBJ1-1,TGTGCCAGCAGCACTGGGACAGGACTTTGGAACACTGAAGCTTTCTTT,CASSTGTGLWNTEAFF
few,.,12,TRBV12-3/TRBV12-4,TRBJ1-1,TGTGCCAGCAGTTTAGGATCGGTCGAAGCTTTCTTT,CASSLGSVEAFF
few,TRBD2,17,TRBV4-3,TRBJ2-7,TGCGCCAGCAGCCAAGATGTCCAGCTAGCGGGGGCTTACGAGCAGTACTTC,CASSQDVQLAGAYEQYF